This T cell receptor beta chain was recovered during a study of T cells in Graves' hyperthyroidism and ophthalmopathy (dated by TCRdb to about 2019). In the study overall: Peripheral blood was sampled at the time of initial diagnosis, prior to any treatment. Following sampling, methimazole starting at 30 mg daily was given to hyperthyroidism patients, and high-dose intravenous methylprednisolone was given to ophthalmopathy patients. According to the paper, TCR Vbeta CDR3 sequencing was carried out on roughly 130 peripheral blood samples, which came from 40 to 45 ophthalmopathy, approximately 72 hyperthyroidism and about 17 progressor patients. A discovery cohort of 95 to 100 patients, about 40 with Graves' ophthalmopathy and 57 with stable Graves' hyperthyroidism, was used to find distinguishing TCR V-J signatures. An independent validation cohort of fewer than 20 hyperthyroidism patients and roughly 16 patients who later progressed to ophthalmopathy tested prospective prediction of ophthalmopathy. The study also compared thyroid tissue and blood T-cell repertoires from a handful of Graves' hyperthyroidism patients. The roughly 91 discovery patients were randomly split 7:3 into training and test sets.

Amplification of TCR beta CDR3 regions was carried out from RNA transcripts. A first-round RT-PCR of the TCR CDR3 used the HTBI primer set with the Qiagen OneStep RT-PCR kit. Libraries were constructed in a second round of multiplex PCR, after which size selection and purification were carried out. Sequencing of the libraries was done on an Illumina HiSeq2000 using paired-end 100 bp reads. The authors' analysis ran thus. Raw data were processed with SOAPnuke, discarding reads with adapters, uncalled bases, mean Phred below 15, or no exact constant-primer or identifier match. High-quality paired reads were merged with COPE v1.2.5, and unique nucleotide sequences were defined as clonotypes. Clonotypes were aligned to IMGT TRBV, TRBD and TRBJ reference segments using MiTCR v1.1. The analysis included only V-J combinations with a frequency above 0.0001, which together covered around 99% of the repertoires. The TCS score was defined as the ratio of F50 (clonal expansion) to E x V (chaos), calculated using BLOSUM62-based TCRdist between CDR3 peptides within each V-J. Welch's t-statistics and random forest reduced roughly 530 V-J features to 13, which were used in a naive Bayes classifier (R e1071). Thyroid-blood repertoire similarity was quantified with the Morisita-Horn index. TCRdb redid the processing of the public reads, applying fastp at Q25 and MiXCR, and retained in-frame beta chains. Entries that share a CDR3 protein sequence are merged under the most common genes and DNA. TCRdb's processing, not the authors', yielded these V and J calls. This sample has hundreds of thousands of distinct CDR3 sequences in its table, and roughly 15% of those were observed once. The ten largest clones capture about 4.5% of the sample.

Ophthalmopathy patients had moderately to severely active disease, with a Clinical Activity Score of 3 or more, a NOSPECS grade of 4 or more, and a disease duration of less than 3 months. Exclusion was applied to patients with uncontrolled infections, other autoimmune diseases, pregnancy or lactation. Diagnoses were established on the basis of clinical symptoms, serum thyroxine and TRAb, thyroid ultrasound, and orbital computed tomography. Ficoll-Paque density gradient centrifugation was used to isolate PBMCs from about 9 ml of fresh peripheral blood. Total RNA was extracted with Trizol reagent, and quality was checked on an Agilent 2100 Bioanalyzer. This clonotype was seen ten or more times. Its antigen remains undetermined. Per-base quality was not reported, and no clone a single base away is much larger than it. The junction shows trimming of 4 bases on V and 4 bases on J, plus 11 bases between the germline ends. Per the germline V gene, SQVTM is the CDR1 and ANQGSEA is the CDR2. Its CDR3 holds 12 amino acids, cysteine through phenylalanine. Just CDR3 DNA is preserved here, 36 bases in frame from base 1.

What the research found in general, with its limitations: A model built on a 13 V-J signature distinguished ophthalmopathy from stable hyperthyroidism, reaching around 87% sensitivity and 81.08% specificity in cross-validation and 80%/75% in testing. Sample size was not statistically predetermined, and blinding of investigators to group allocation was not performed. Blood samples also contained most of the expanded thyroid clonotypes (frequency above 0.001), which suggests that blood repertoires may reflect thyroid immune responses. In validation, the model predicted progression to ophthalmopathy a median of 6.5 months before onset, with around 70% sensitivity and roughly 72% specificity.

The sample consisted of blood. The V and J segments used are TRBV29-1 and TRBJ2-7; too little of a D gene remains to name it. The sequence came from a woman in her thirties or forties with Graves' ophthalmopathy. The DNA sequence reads TGCAGCGTTGTAGGGATCTCGTACGAGCAGTACTTC. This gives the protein CSVVGISYEQYF.